What follows are 14 T cell receptor beta chains derived from one specimen sequenced in a study of CD8+ T cells in alopecia areata. Indicated treatment: oral pan-JAK inhibitor, 5-10 mg twice daily. RNA extraction and reverse transcription yielded cDNA as sequencing template. Libraries were prepared by immunoSEQ multiplex PCR; TCRdb keeps only in-frame clonotypes and omits some of them. This sample yields about 90,000 clones, of which around 47% are seen a single time; more than 15% belongs to the top ten. The sample consisted of CD8+ T cells sorted from blood, taken at week 24, from a patient treated with tofacitinib. All receptors come from a human donor with alopecia areata.

This clone was counted only a few times. This chain joins TRBV29-1 and TRBJ1-2; 8 bases align to TRBD1. The V gene's germline CDR1 is SQVTM and CDR2 ANQGSEA. This CDR3 has 11 residues. CDR3 DNA sequence: TGCAGTACAACAGGGGGGGGTGGCTACACCTTC. Translating gives CSTTGGGGYTF.

The rearrangement joins TRBV4-1 to TRBJ2-2; unclear D gene. Deletions cut 0 bases from V and 4 bases from J, with 6 bases between. The CDR3 sequence is 14 residues long. Germline V gene data show CDR1 as MGHRA and CDR2 as YSYEKL. CDR3 coding DNA: TGCGCCAGCAGCCAAGAAGCTGGCACCGGGGAGCTGTTTTTT. This encodes CASSQEAGTGELFF.

The chain links TRBV7-6 to TRBJ2-1; 7 bases map to TRBD2. CDR1 and CDR2 from the germline V gene are SGHVS and FNYEAQ. This CDR3 region has 16 residues. The junction had 9 bases not matched to a gene; V was cut back by 4 bases and J by 3 bases. The CDR3 sequence: CASSSFSGPNYNEQFF. In DNA form, the CDR3 reads TGTGCCAGCAGCTCCTTTAGCGGGCCGAACTACAATGAGCAGTTCTTC.

Points on this clone: No conserved phenylalanine or tryptophan is present at the end of the CDR3, so a read error is the likely explanation. The DNA is left out, because the CDR3 cannot be placed on it with certainty; the CDR3 is given as TCRdb lists it. The chain employs TRBV5-1 and TRBJ2-7; the D call in the table, TRBD1, was not verified against the DNA. Both ends counted, the CDR3 spans 8 residues. Germline CDR1 is SGHRS and CDR2 is YFSETQ. The CDR3 spells CASSLTGP.

This clone has only a few counts. The chain couples TRBV9 to TRBJ2-1; 8 bases line up with TRBD2. J was trimmed by 6 bases and V by 4 bases; bases with no gene match: 6. Germline V gives CDR1 SGDLS, CDR2 YYNGEE. The CDR3 length is 14 residues. CDR3 bases: TGTGCCAGCAGCTCCCCCGGGGGGGGCAATGAGCAGTTCTTC. This sequence encodes CASSSPGGGNEQFF. Full variable domain (outside the CDR3, taken from reference TRBV9 and TRBJ2-1): DSGVTQTPKHLITATGQRVTLRCSPRSGDLSVYWYQQSLDQGLQFLIQYYNGEERAKGNILERFSAQQFPDLHSELNLSSLELGDSALYFCASSSPGGGNEQFFGPGTRLTVL.

This clone was observed once. The rearrangement uses TRBV7-9 and TRBJ2-7, with D perhaps TRBD2 (5 bases). V shed 5 bases and J shed 0 bases, with 17 bases lying between them. CDR1 SEHNR and CDR2 FQNEAQ come from the germline V gene (reference sequence). CDR3 length equals 16 residues. In DNA, the CDR3 is TGTGCCAGCAGCCTAGGGAGCGGTTACAGCTCCTACGAGCAGTACTTC. Amino acid sequence: CASSLGSGYSSYEQYF.

The chain employs TRBV5-4 and TRBJ1-1; weak D call: TRBD1 (6 bases). In germline, CDR1 is SGHNT, CDR2 YYREEE (reference sequence). The V end was cut by 4 bases, the J end by 2 bases, with 18 bases between. There are 16 residues in the CDR3. CDR3 bases: TGTGCCAGCAGCCCTGGGGGGGCGCCCAAAAACACTGAAGCTTTCTTT. It specifies CASSPGGAPKNTEAFF.

This clone was found a few times. The V gene is TRBV10-3, the J gene TRBJ2-1; the D gene is possibly TRBD2 (6 bases). CDR1 ENHRY and CDR2 SYGVKD come from the germline V gene. The V end lost 10 bases, the J end lost 5 bases, and 12 bases lay between the germline ends. The CDR3 has 12 amino acids. CDR3 nucleotide sequence: TGTGCCACTCGGGGGAGAGACAATGAGCAGTTCTTC. It encodes CATRGRDNEQFF.

The V call is TRBV5-1, the J call TRBJ2-3; D gene unclear. The CDR3 runs to 13 residues. The V end was cut by 0 bases, the J end by 6 bases, with 8 bases between. The germline V gene has CDR1 SGHRS and CDR2 YFSETQ. CDR3 in DNA: TGCGCCAGCAGCTTGGTTTATGCGGATACGCAGTATTTT. Encoded protein: CASSLVYADTQYF.

This clone was observed a single time. The chain employs TRBV15 and TRBJ2-5, with a weak D call TRBD1 (5 bases). Germline V gives CDR1 LNHNV, CDR2 YYDKDF (reference sequence). The V end lost 2 bases, the J end lost 4 bases, and 8 bases lay between the germline ends. CDR3 length equals 13 residues. The CDR3 nucleotides are TGTGCCACCAGCAGACTTAGGGGAGAGACCCAGTACTTC. Encoded protein: CATSRLRGETQYF.

This chain links TRBV5-4 with TRBJ2-3, with unresolved D. The germline gives CDR1 SGHNT, CDR2 YYREEE (reference sequence). V was trimmed by 2 bases and J by 1 base, leaving 2 bases between them. This CDR3 is built from 12 residues. CDR3 sequence reads: CASSFGTDTQYF. CDR3 DNA sequence: TGTGCCAGCAGCTTCGGCACAGATACGCAGTATTTT.

This rearrangement joins TRBV29-1 to TRBJ2-7; perhaps D is TRBD1 or TRBD2 (7 bases each). This CDR3 has 14 residues. Per the germline V gene, CDR1 is SQVTM and CDR2 is ANQGSEA. Trimming removed 7 bases at V and 4 bases at J, with 20 bases between. The CDR3 DNA reads TGCAGCGCCTACGGGGGGACAGATCTATACGAGCAGTACTTC. Translated, it gives CSAYGGTDLYEQYF.

This clone has more than one count but fewer than ten. V and J are TRBV10-1 and TRBJ2-1, with D perhaps matching TRBD1 or TRBD2 (6 bases each). The V gene's germline CDR1 is WNHNN and CDR2 SYGVQD (reference sequence). The CDR3 consists of 15 residues. The ends were cut back, 6 bases at V and 6 bases at J, with 18 bases in the middle. CDR3 DNA: TGCGCCAGCAGCGGGGATCGACTAGGGGGCAATGAGCAGTTCTTC. Its translation is CASSGDRLGGNEQFF.

The chain recombines TRBV5-1 with TRBJ2-7; the match to TRBD1 covers 7 bases. The CDR3 contains 13 residues. Germline values: CDR1 SGHRS, CDR2 YFSETQ. V dropped 4 bases and J dropped 5; count of bases not matched to a gene: 6. The CDR3 DNA sequence: TGCGCCAGCAGCCTACAGGGGTACCACGAGCAGTACTTC. It encodes CASSLQGYHEQYF.